This is a list of T cell receptor beta chains from one sample in a study of Ad26.COV2.S vaccination and SARS-CoV-2 variants. Method: immunoSEQ multiplex PCR; TCRdb's copy keeps in-frame clones and lacks some. Of some 390,000 clones in the sample, around 91% were seen once. The input for sequencing was peripheral blood, taken in a trial of Ad26.COV2.S vaccine versus placebo. The receptors shown here come from a person between 18 and 65 years old who received the Ad26.COV2.S COVID-19 vaccine or a placebo. The CDR3 runs from the conserved cysteine through the conserved F or W. The order of the fields is CDR3 protein, CDR3 DNA, J gene, clone size, V gene, D gene. A D gene is named only where the DNA matches it firmly. Size tells how often a clone was seen (once, few, many) or the class of an expanded clone, and some rows leave it out.

CATSDSNPSDRGYEQYF TGTGCCACCAGTGATTCCAACCCCTCTGACAGGGGCTACGAGCAGTACTTC TRBJ2-7 few TRBV24-1 TRBD1
CASSSDRNPPYEQYF TGTGCCAGCAGCAGCGACAGGAATCCCCCCTACGAGCAGTACTTC TRBJ2-7 . TRBV5-6 .
CAISDPSPGADTQYF TGTGCCATCAGTGATCCGTCACCTGGGGCAGATACGCAGTATTTT TRBJ2-3 once TRBV10-3 .
CASSLGWAPEETQYF TGCGCCAGCAGCCTAGGCTGGGCACCCGAAGAGACCCAGTACTTC TRBJ2-5 . TRBV5-1 .
CASSLTDRGNTEAFF TGTGCCAGCAGCTTGACGGACAGGGGAAACACTGAAGCTTTCTTT TRBJ1-1 once TRBV5-5 TRBD1
CATSDSAGFTGETQYF TGTGCCACCAGTGACTCTGCAGGGTTTACAGGAGAGACCCAGTACTTC TRBJ2-5 few TRBV24-1 .
CASSQGLPLGDTQYF TGCGCCAGCAGCCAAGGGTTACCCTTGGGAGATACGCAGTATTTT TRBJ2-3 . TRBV4-3 .
CASSIRQGADTGELFF TGTGCCAGCAGCATAAGACAGGGGGCGGACACCGGGGAGCTGTTTTTT TRBJ2-2 . TRBV7-6 TRBD1
CASRPRINYGYTF TGTGCCAGCAGGCCCAGGATTAACTATGGCTACACCTTC TRBJ1-2 . TRBV28 .
CASSEVDYYEQYF TGTGCCAGCAGTGAAGTGGACTACTACGAGCAGTACTTC TRBJ2-7 . TRBV6-1 .
CASTRGPYEQYF TGTGCCAGCACTCGGGGCCCCTACGAGCAGTACTTC TRBJ2-7 . TRBV7-8 .
CASSLRGGTEAFF TGTGCCAGCAGTTTACGAGGGGGGACTGAAGCTTTCTTT TRBJ1-1 . TRBV12-3/TRBV12-4 .
CASSVSLGGNNNEQFF TGTGCCAGCAGCGTTTCCCTAGGGGGAAACAACAATGAGCAGTTCTTC TRBJ2-1 . TRBV9 .
CASSLPFGRNTGELFF TGTGCCAGTAGTCTCCCTTTTGGGAGGAACACCGGGGAGCTGTTTTTT TRBJ2-2 . TRBV19 .
CASRIGAHTDTQYF TGCGCCAGCAGGATCGGGGCCCACACAGATACGCAGTATTTT TRBJ2-3 . TRBV5-1 .
CAWSVLGARVYEQYF TGTGCCTGGAGTGTACTAGGGGCTAGAGTCTACGAGCAGTACTTC TRBJ2-7 . TRBV30 .
CASSLVGVDIQYF TGTGCCAGCAGTTTAGTTGGGGTCGACATTCAGTACTTC TRBJ2-4 . TRBV28 .
CAADFTGGGNQPQHF TGTGCCGCCGACTTTACAGGGGGCGGCAATCAGCCCCAGCATTTT TRBJ1-5 . TRBV30 TRBD1
CASSQGTVGYTF TGTGCCAGCAGCCAAGGGACAGTTGGCTACACCTTC TRBJ1-2 . TRBV14 .
CASSETSGSFNEQFF TGCGCCAGCAGCGAGACTAGCGGGAGCTTCAATGAGCAGTTCTTC TRBJ2-1 . TRBV5-1 TRBD2
CASSEGQGEISGANVLTF TGTGCCAGCAGTGAAGGACAGGGGGAGATCTCTGGGGCCAACGTCCTGACTTTC TRBJ2-6 . TRBV25-1 TRBD1
CASSPGPGTSRNTGELFF TGTGCCAGCAGCCCCGGACCGGGGACTAGCAGGAACACCGGGGAGCTGTTTTTT TRBJ2-2 . TRBV3-1/TRBV3-2 TRBD2
CASNRDRDQPQHF TGTGCCAGCAACCGGGACAGAGATCAGCCCCAGCATTTT TRBJ1-5 . TRBV10-3 TRBD1
CASRQGRSGNTIYF TGTGCCAGCAGGCAGGGACGCTCTGGAAACACCATATATTTT TRBJ1-3 few TRBV28 .
CSATPGGEQYF TGCAGTGCTACGCCTGGGGGGGAGCAGTACTTC TRBJ2-7 . TRBV20-1 .
CASSLLDGPLAEKKTDTQYF TGTGCCAGCAGTTTACTCGACGGACCACTAGCGGAAAAGAAAACAGATACGCAGTATTTT TRBJ2-3 once TRBV27 TRBD2
CASSQDGTGFYNEQFF TGTGCCAGCAGCCAAGATGGGACAGGGTTCTACAATGAGCAGTTCTTC TRBJ2-1 . TRBV14 TRBD1
CASSLETGLAYEQYF TGTGCCAGCAGCTTGGAGACAGGGTTGGCGTACGAGCAGTACTTC TRBJ2-7 . TRBV5-8 TRBD1
CASSLAGGPEGEQYF TGTGCCAGCAGCCTAGCGGGAGGGCCGGAGGGCGAGCAGTACTTC TRBJ2-7 once TRBV6-5 TRBD2
CASSSRGGGSLYEQYF TGTGCCAGCAGCTCCCGCGGGGGGGGAAGCCTCTACGAGCAGTACTTC TRBJ2-7 . TRBV5-4 TRBD2
CASSSNKGKTSYNEQFF TGTGCCAGCAGCTCCAATAAAGGGAAAACGTCCTACAATGAGCAGTTCTTC TRBJ2-1 . TRBV7-6 .
CATSAPGRVQPQHF TGTGCCACCAGTGCTCCCGGACGAGTCCAGCCCCAGCATTTT TRBJ1-5 . TRBV24-1 .
CASSQIRAPGNTIYF TGTGCCAGCAGCCAAATTCGGGCCCCTGGAAACACCATATATTTT TRBJ1-3 . TRBV21-1 .
CSARAGDTQYF TGCAGTGCTAGAGCGGGAGATACGCAGTATTTT TRBJ2-3 . TRBV20-1 .
CASSLAGGTGQPQHF TGTGCCAGCAGCTTAGCAGGGGGCACAGGTCAGCCCCAGCATTTT TRBJ1-5 . TRBV7-9 TRBD1
CASIRTSGSYEQYF TGTGCCAGCATCCGGACTAGCGGGTCCTACGAGCAGTACTTC TRBJ2-7 few TRBV28 TRBD2
CASSLGRTEAFF TGTGCCAGCAGCTTGGGGCGGACTGAAGCTTTCTTT TRBJ1-1 . TRBV11-3 .
CASSLMPSGSPTGELFF TGTGCCAGCAGCTTAATGCCTAGCGGGAGTCCCACCGGGGAGCTGTTTTTT TRBJ2-2 . TRBV7-3 TRBD2
CASSLSQLGASF TGTGCCAGCAGTTTATCCCAGCTCGGCGCGAGCTTC TRBJ1-2 . TRBV28 .
CASSQHRGGNEKLFF TGTGCCAGCAGCCAACACAGGGGAGGTAATGAAAAACTGTTTTTT TRBJ1-4 . TRBV11-1 TRBD1
CASSPQGVRDGYTF TGTGCCAGCAGTCCCCAAGGAGTGAGGGATGGCTACACCTTC TRBJ1-2 few TRBV25-1 .
CASSPRQGGYEQYF TGTGCCAGCAGTCCGCGACAGGGAGGCTACGAGCAGTACTTC TRBJ2-7 . TRBV6-5 .
CASSQAGAETQYF TGTGCCAGCAGCCAAGCCGGGGCAGAGACCCAGTACTTC TRBJ2-5 . TRBV3-1/TRBV3-2 .
CASSQRVGEQYF TGTGCCAGCAGCCAAAGGGTCGGAGAGCAGTACTTC TRBJ2-7 . TRBV3-1/TRBV3-2 .
CASSLDPSGRSYEQYF TGTGCCAGCAGCTTGGACCCTAGCGGGAGGTCCTACGAGCAGTACTTC TRBJ2-7 . TRBV5-4 TRBD2
CATSPQQGASGYTF TGTGCCACCAGCCCCCAACAGGGGGCGAGTGGCTACACCTTC TRBJ1-2 . TRBV15 TRBD1
CAWSVFGGGQPQHF TGTGCCTGGAGTGTATTCGGGGGTGGCCAGCCCCAGCATTTT TRBJ1-5 . TRBV30 .
CASSIFPPRGGRADTEAFF TGTGCCAGTAGTATATTCCCTCCCCGGGGCGGCAGAGCGGACACTGAAGCTTTCTTT TRBJ1-1 . TRBV19 .
CSASGASSYEQYF TGCAGCGCCTCAGGGGCTTCCTCCTACGAGCAGTACTTC TRBJ2-7 . TRBV29-1 .
CASSQRTGSYEQYF TGCGCCAGCAGCCAACGGACGGGGTCCTACGAGCAGTACTTC TRBJ2-7 . TRBV4-1 .
CASSHTAGRNGNQPQHF TGTGCCAGCAGCCATACCGCGGGGAGAAATGGCAATCAGCCCCAGCATTTT TRBJ1-5 few TRBV3-1/TRBV3-2 .
CATSRVVVAEAFF TGTGCCACCAGCAGGGTGGTTGTCGCTGAAGCTTTCTTT TRBJ1-1 . TRBV15 .
CASSQSIYSNQPQHF TGCGCCAGCAGCCAGTCGATTTATAGCAATCAGCCCCAGCATTTT TRBJ1-5 . TRBV4-1 .